This T cell receptor (beta chain) was recorded in a study of T cells in Graves' hyperthyroidism and ophthalmopathy. The authors deemed Graves' hyperthyroidism stable absent ophthalmopathy progression within 18 months. This clonotype was recorded many times. Its antigen is unknown. Relative to the germline gene, one junction end is altered; a read error may explain this. The CDR3 runs 12 residues. Germline assignment: CDR1 LGHNA and CDR2 YSLEER. Whole-study findings and limits: Blood also showed most of the thyroid clonotypes that were expanded above 0.001.

TCR beta CDR3 sequences were amplified from RNA transcripts. The HTBI primer set served for first-round RT-PCR of the TCR CDR3. TCRdb independently ran MiXCR on the multiplex PCR reads; one entry per CDR3 protein. The data hold around 760,000 distinct CDR3 sequences, with around 40% observed a single time. Sequencing was done on a sample of blood. The sequence was obtained from a woman in her thirties or forties with Graves' hyperthyroidism. The chain has TRBV4-3 and TRBJ2-7; no clear D. CDR3 sequence reads: CASSQDGREQYF. The DNA for the CDR3 is TGTGCCAGCAGCCAAGATGGACGGGAGCAGTACTTC.